Shown below are 7 T cell receptor beta chains from a single sample sequenced in a study of blood T cell repertoires in COVID-19 (TCRdb year 2020). The library was built by means of the immunoSEQ multiplex PCR assay. Drawn from immuneACCESS, this table holds only the in-frame rearrangements with V and J called that TCRdb kept. Clones are partly lost; checked studies trace under half to an unresolved V gene and leave the rest unexplained. The sample table holds around 90,000 clones, of which roughly 92% were seen once. The top ten clonotypes cover under 7.5% of the sample. Sequencing was carried out using peripheral blood. Source of these receptors: an older woman with active COVID-19.

This clone was seen only once. The CDR3 loop is CASNPAGLAGTHEQFF. The CDR3, as DNA: TGTGCCAGCAACCCGGCGGGACTAGCGGGAACCCATGAGCAGTTCTTC. V is TRBV28 and J is TRBJ2-1; TRBD2 agrees at 13 bases. The CDR3 sequence is 16 residues long. V gave up 7 bases and J gave up 8 bases; unmatched junction bases: 11. From germline, CDR1 is MDHEN and CDR2 SYDVKM.

The V gene is TRBV27, the J gene TRBJ1-4, with D possibly being TRBD1 (5 bases). V was clipped by 4 bases and J by 8 bases, with 14 bases between them. CDR3 length: 14 residues. Germline V gives CDR1 MNHEY, CDR2 SMNVEV (reference sequence). The CDR3 region has the DNA TGTGCCAGCAGTTCGACAGATTCTGTCGAAAAACTGTTTTTT. This sequence encodes CASSSTDSVEKLFF.

The gene calls are TRBV7-9 and TRBJ2-7; a possible D gene is TRBD2 (6 bases). The CDR3 is 13 residues long. Germline assignment: CDR1 SEHNR and CDR2 FQNEAQ (reference sequence). V lost 1 base and J lost 7, with 11 bases in between. The CDR3 DNA sequence: TGTGCCAGCAGCTTAGGTGGCGGAGGGGAGCAGTACTTC. Its protein is CASSLGGGGEQYF.

The J gene is TRBJ2-7, the V gene TRBV7-2, with D perhaps matching TRBD2 (6 bases). The V gene lost 6 bases and the J gene lost 3 bases, with 18 bases spanning the gap. CDR3 length: 15 residues. CDR1 and CDR2 (germline): SGHTA, FQGNSA. CDR3 protein: CASRPSPGAHYEQYF. The CDR3 DNA sequence: TGTGCCAGCAGGCCATCGCCGGGAGCACACTACGAGCAGTACTTC.

The V call is TRBV2, the J call TRBJ2-3; 9 positions match TRBD2. Unmatched junction bases numbered 5, after V lost 6 bases and J lost 1 base. The CDR3 has 15 amino acids. Germline loops: CDR1 SNHLY, CDR2 FYNNEI. CDR3 region: CASSPRTSGTDTQYF. In nucleotides, the CDR3 is TGTGCCAGCAGCCCTAGGACTAGCGGCACAGATACGCAGTATTTT.

This chain uses TRBV6-5 with TRBJ2-3; 11 nucleotides agree with TRBD1. The CDR3 runs to 13 residues. Losses at the gene ends were 10 bases for V and 4 bases for J; bases not matched to a gene: 4. CDR1 and CDR2 (germline): MNHEY, SVGAGI. The CDR3 DNA sequence: TGTGCCATAGGACAGGGGGCCCCAGATACGCAGTATTTT. Translating gives CAIGQGAPDTQYF.

In its sample, this clone was seen once. This chain links TRBV25-1 with TRBJ2-3; 10 positions agree with TRBD1. The length of the CDR3 is 16 residues. Per the germline V gene, CDR1 is MGHDK and CDR2 is SYGVNS. Losses at the gene ends were 5 bases for V and 1 base for J; bases not matched to a gene: 6. The CDR3 nucleotides read TGTGCCAGCAGTCCCGGGACAGGGGCAGGCACAGATACGCAGTATTTT. It encodes CASSPGTGAGTDTQYF.